Listed here are 22 T cell receptor beta chains from one sample, sequenced in a study of beta chain features in type 1 diabetes. For these TCRs, the target antigens are not known. Overall study findings and caveats: Researchers report that Type 1 diabetes patients had moderately but significantly shorter TCRB CDR3s across all four CD4+ subsets.

cDNA synthesis used the whole RNA isolate, giving expressed TCRB sequences. Method: immunoSEQ multiplex PCR; TCRdb's copy keeps in-frame clones and lacks some. Of over 600,000 clones listed, roughly 12% are singletons. Material for sequencing was naive CD4+ T cells from blood. The receptors were sampled from a man aged 25-45 years with type 1 diabetes.

The chain recombines TRBV6-1 with TRBJ1-5; 9 bases match TRBD1. The trim removed 4 bases at V and 5 bases at J, leaving 15 bases unmatched. The CDR3 runs 18 residues. The V gene's germline CDR1 is MNHNS and CDR2 SASEGT. The CDR3 spells CASSVYRGTGKGDQPQHF. The CDR3 DNA follows: TGTGCCAGCAGTGTATACCGAGGGACAGGGAAGGGCGATCAGCCCCAGCATTTT.

The CDR3 here is CASSRAFQETQYF. The DNA of the CDR3 is TGCGCCAGCAGTAGAGCCTTCCAAGAGACCCAGTACTTC. V usage is TRBV5-1 and J usage is TRBJ2-5; no definite D call. In germline, CDR1 is SGHRS, CDR2 YFSETQ. The CDR3 is 13 amino acids. Trimming left V 5 bases short and J 1 base short, with 9 bases between.

This clone was observed a handful of times. The chain joins TRBV7-2 to TRBJ2-3; no clear D. The germline V and J ends were trimmed by 5 bases and 4 bases, with 7 bases remaining between them. The CDR3 runs to 12 residues. The germline V gene encodes CDR1 SGHTA and CDR2 FQGNSA. The DNA of the CDR3 is TGTGCCAGCAGCAGACAACCAGATACGCAGTATTTT. Translated: CASSRQPDTQYF.

This clone was detected only a few times. The V gene is TRBV7-3, the J gene TRBJ2-5; D is perhaps TRBD1 or TRBD2 (5 bases each). Trimming removed 5 bases from V and 5 bases from J, with 12 bases in between. CDR1 is SGHTA and CDR2 is FQGTGA in the germline V gene. The CDR3 is 13 residues long. This CDR3 is CASSLGTPETQYF. The DNA for the CDR3 is TGTGCCAGCAGCCTTGGGACCCCCGAGACCCAGTACTTC.

The chain is built from TRBV4-2 and TRBJ2-1; no firm D call. The CDR3 extends over 13 amino acids. With 11 bases removed from V and 8 bases from J, the gap between germline ends came to 19 bases. The germline CDR1 and CDR2 sequences are LGHNA and YNFKEQ. The CDR3 coding sequence is TGTGCCTCCACCCTTAGACTGTCTGATGAGCAGTTCTTC. It specifies CASTLRLSDEQFF.

This clone was seen more than once but under ten times. The chain uses TRBV5-1 and TRBJ2-7, with TRBD2 as a possible D gene (6 bases). V lost 3 bases and J lost 6, with 13 bases in between. This CDR3 has 13 residues. Germline assignment: CDR1 SGHRS and CDR2 YFSETQ. CDR3 amino acids: CASSSVQGGEQYF. CDR3 in DNA: TGCGCCAGCAGCTCTGTGCAGGGAGGCGAGCAGTACTTC.

The chain is built from TRBV7-9 and TRBJ2-3; tentatively, D is TRBD1 (7 bases). This CDR3 is built from 15 residues. Germline loops: CDR1 SEHNR, CDR2 FQNEAQ (reference sequence). V was pared by 5 bases and J by 5 bases, with 17 bases between. CDR3 DNA: TGTGCCAGCAGCGGACAATACAGGGGAGGAGATACGCAGTATTTT. Amino acids: CASSGQYRGGDTQYF.

The chain uses TRBV7-9 and TRBJ2-7; 7 nucleotides align to TRBD1. Per the germline V gene, CDR1 is SEHNR and CDR2 is FQNEAQ (reference sequence). The length of the CDR3 is 13 residues. J gave up 3 bases and V 6 bases, and 5 bases lay outside the gene matches. CDR3 nucleotide sequence: TGTGCCAGCAGTCCAGACAGGGTCTACGAGCAGTACTTC. This codes for CASSPDRVYEQYF.

Remarks on this clone: The same CDR3 also results from other DNA sequences found in this sample. This chain links TRBV7-2 with TRBJ2-3, with 8 nucleotides matching TRBD1. The V and J ends lost 2 bases and 3 bases, in that order; junction bases with no gene match: 4. The CDR3 consists of 15 residues. Germline V CDR1 and CDR2: SGHTA, FQGNSA. This CDR3 is CASSLSGQGTDTQYF. For the CDR3, the DNA is TGTGCCAGCAGCTTATCTGGACAGGGAACAGATACGCAGTATTTT.

This clone has a handful of counts. The chain links TRBV7-3 to TRBJ1-2, with D maybe TRBD1 (6 bases). Trimming cost V 5 bases and J 1 base, with 8 bases left between them. Germline assignment: CDR1 SGHTA and CDR2 FQGTGA. The CDR3 is 13 amino acids. CDR3: CASSRDINYGYTF. The CDR3 DNA reads TGTGCCAGCAGCCGGGACATTAACTATGGCTACACCTTC.

This clone showed up just a few times. The chain uses TRBV7-2 and TRBJ1-1, with D possibly TRBD1 on 5 matching bases. Germline CDR1 is SGHTA and CDR2 is FQGNSA. CDR3 length: 14 residues. V gave up 3 bases and J gave up 7 bases, with 15 bases separating them. In DNA form, the CDR3 reads TGTGCCAGCAGCTTTACCCGGGACGGGGATGAAGCTTTCTTT. This codes for CASSFTRDGDEAFF.

The chain joins TRBV5-6 to TRBJ2-3; D might be TRBD2 (6 bases). V was pared by 2 bases and J by 0 bases, with 13 bases between. Germline CDR1 SGHDT, CDR2 YYEEEE. The CDR3 consists of 16 residues. The CDR3 DNA reads TGTGCCAGCAGCTTACGCGGGGTGACTAGCACAGATACGCAGTATTTT. As protein: CASSLRGVTSTDTQYF.

V gene TRBV18 combines with J gene TRBJ2-1, with D perhaps assigned TRBD1 or TRBD2 (6 bases each). Germline-derived CDR1 and CDR2 are KGHSH and LQKENI. The CDR3 contains 17 residues. V dropped 3 bases and J dropped 7 bases, with 22 bases sitting between them. CDR3 bases: TGTGCCAGCTCACCTGGAATAAGTGGGGGGCTGGGGAATGAGCAGTTCTTC. Translated: CASSPGISGGLGNEQFF.

This clone turned up a few times. The V and J genes are TRBV29-1 and TRBJ2-2; D ambiguous. This CDR3 is 13 amino acids long. CDR1 and CDR2 from the germline V gene are SQVTM and ANQGSEA. The V end lost 7 bases, the J end lost 5 bases, and 14 bases lay between the germline ends. In DNA form, the CDR3 reads TGCAGCGGGGTCAAGGTTGGGACCGGGGAGCTGTTTTTT. This codes for CSGVKVGTGELFF.

V and J are TRBV7-3 and TRBJ2-7, with 7 bases lining up with TRBD2. The CDR3 consists of 15 residues. V lost 1 base and J lost 0; bases outside the gene matches: 3. Germline V gene data show CDR1 as SGHTA and CDR2 as FQGTGA. The CDR3 DNA follows: TGTGCCAGCAGCTTAAGCGGGGGACTCTCCTACGAGCAGTACTTC. Translation gives CASSLSGGLSYEQYF.

Remarks on this clone: Other DNA sequences in the same sample also yield this CDR3. This chain connects TRBV18 to TRBJ2-7; 8 positions agree with TRBD1. Germline trimming cut 5 bases from V and 4 bases from J; bases unmatched to any gene: 7. This CDR3 has 14 residues. Germline lookup yields CDR1 KGHSH and CDR2 LQKENI. This CDR3 reads CASSSRTGNYEQYF. In nucleotides, the CDR3 is TGTGCCAGCTCATCTCGGACAGGGAATTACGAGCAGTACTTC.

J is TRBJ2-3 and V is TRBV6-5, with a weak D call TRBD1 (6 bases). The V and J ends lost 4 bases and 0 bases respectively, with 11 bases between them. Germline CDR1 and CDR2: MNHEY and SVGAGI. The CDR3 covers 15 residues. The CDR3 DNA sequence: TGTGCCAGCAGTTTAAACAGGGCGAGCACAGATACGCAGTATTTT. It translates to CASSLNRASTDTQYF.

In this sample, this clone turned up a few times. V usage is TRBV7-7 and J usage is TRBJ2-3; tentatively, D is TRBD2 (6 bases). This CDR3 has 15 amino acids. Trimming stripped 3 bases from V and 1 base from J, with 11 bases between. CDR1 is SSHAT, CDR2 FNYEAQ, per germline (reference sequence). The CDR3 DNA sequence: TGTGCCAGCAGCTTGGGGGGTTCGGGCACAGATACGCAGTATTTT. Its protein is CASSLGGSGTDTQYF.

This clone showed up just a few times. The chain's CDR3 is CASSLEGYTGELFF. The CDR3 region has the DNA TGTGCCAGCAGTCTGGAGGGATACACCGGGGAGCTGTTTTTT. V and J are TRBV25-1 and TRBJ2-2; tentative D call: TRBD2 (6 bases). V lost 5 bases to trimming and J lost 3 bases, with 10 bases between them. The CDR3 runs 14 residues. Germline values: CDR1 MGHDK, CDR2 SYGVNS.

This clone turned up a few times. The genes are TRBV5-1 and TRBJ2-1; 8 positions match TRBD1. The CDR3 is 16 residues long. The germline V gene has CDR1 SGHRS and CDR2 YFSETQ. Trimming removed 4 bases from V and 6 bases from J; junction bases left unmatched: 12. The CDR3 sequence is CASSLFGTGNGNEQFF. In nucleotides, the CDR3 is TGCGCCAGCAGCCTCTTCGGGACAGGTAACGGCAATGAGCAGTTCTTC.

This clone was seen only a few times. The chain joins TRBV4-2 to TRBJ1-3; possible D gene TRBD1, 5 bases. This CDR3 is built from 17 residues. CDR1 is LGHNA and CDR2 is YNFKEQ in the germline V gene. V gave up 1 base and J gave up 0 bases, with 13 bases separating them. DNA for the CDR3: TGTGCCAGCAGCCAAGCCCGCGGGGCCTCCTCTGGAAACACCATATATTTT. This encodes CASSQARGASSGNTIYF.

Regarding this clone: In the same sample, other DNA sequences code for this CDR3. The chain recombines TRBV7-2 with TRBJ2-7; no definite D call. The CDR3 loop spans 11 amino acids. V dropped 3 bases and J dropped 4 bases, with 4 bases sitting between them. Germline V lookup: CDR1 SGHTA, CDR2 FQGNSA. The DNA of the CDR3 is TGTGCCAGCAGCTTTGCTTACGAGCAGTACTTC. Translating gives CASSFAYEQYF.